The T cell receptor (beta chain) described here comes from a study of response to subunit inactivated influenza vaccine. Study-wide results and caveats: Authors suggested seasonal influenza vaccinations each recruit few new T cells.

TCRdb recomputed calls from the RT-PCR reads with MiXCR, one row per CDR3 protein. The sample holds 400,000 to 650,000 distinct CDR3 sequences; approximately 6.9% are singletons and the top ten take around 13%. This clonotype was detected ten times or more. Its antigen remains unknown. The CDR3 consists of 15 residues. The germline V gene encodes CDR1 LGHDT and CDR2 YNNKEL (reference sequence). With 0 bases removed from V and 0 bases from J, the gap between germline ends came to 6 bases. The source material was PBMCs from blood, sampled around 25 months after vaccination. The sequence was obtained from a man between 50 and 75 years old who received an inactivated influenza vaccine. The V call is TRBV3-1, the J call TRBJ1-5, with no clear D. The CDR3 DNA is TGTGCCAGCAGCCAAGATCCTGGTAGCAATCAGCCCCAGCATTTT. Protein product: CASSQDPGSNQPQHF.